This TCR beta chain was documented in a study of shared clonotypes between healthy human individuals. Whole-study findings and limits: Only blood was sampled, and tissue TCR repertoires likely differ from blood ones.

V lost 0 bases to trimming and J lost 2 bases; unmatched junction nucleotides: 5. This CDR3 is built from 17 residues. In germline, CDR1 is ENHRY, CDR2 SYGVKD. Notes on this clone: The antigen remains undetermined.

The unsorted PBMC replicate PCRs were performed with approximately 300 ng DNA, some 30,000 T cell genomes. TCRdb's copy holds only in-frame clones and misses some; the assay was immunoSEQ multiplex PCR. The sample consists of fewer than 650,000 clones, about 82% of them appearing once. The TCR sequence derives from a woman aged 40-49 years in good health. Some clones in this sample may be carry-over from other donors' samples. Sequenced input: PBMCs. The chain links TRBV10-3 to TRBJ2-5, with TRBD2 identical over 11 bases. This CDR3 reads CAISESGLAETQETQYF. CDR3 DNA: TGTGCCATCAGTGAGTCGGGACTAGCGGAGACTCAAGAGACCCAGTACTTC.